This T cell receptor beta chain was identified during a study of blood T cell repertoires in COVID-19. Study background: Sites across the United States, Italy and Spain contributed samples from acute and convalescent COVID-19.

Authors' methods: How many nucleated cells were present was estimated from reference gene primer amplification. The protocol was immunoSEQ multiplex PCR, while the TCRdb copy is restricted to in-frame clones and leaves out a portion. V and J calls and clone size are given by that table; D and trimming were obtained from the DNA. The sample carries approximately 400,000 clones, 88% recorded once. This clone was picked up a small number of times. V lost 7 bases and J lost 5, with 18 bases in between. The germline CDR1 and CDR2 sequences are SGHDT and YYEEEE. The CDR3 extends over 14 amino acids. Participant-reported clinical history was the basis for cohort assignment. For recovered donors of Cohort 3, there were two negative PCRs, clearance, or symptom resolution.

The clonotype comes from a woman aged 18-29 years who had recovered from COVID-19. Sequencing was performed on PBMCs or T cells enriched from blood (not recorded which). V gene TRBV5-6 combines with J gene TRBJ1-1, with D maybe TRBD1 (6 bases). CDR3 coding DNA: TGTGCCAGCCGACTTCGGGGGGCGCGGACTGAAGCTTTCTTT. This sequence encodes CASRLRGARTEAFF.